The T cell receptor beta chain under discussion was sequenced for a study of T cells of healthy individuals. This CDR3 has 15 amino acids. Germline-derived CDR1 and CDR2 are SGHAT and FQNNGV. V shed 3 bases and J 1 base; nucleotides not matched to a gene: 3. This clonotype was seen many times. MiXCR, run by TCRdb on the 5' RACE reads, gives a single entry per CDR3 protein. This table holds approximately 52,000 distinct CDR3 sequences, around 15% found once. V and J are TRBV11-2 and TRBJ2-1; 7 bases fit TRBD1. This clonotype was sampled from a human donor in good health. CDR3 nucleotides: TGTGCCAGCAGCTTTAGGACAGGTTCCTACAATGAGCAGTTCTTC. Translating gives CASSFRTGSYNEQFF.